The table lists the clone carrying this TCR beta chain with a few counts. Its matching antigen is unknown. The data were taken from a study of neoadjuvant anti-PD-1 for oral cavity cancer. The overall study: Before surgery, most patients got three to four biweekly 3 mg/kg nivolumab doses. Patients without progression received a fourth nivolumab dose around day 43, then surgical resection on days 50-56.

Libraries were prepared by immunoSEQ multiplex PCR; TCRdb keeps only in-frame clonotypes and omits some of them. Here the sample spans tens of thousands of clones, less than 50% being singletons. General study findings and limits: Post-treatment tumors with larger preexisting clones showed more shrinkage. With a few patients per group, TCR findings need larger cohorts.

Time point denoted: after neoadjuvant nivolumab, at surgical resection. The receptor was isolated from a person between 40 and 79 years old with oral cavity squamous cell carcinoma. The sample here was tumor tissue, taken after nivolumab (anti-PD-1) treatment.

The CDR3 DNA reads TGTGCCAGCAGCTTAGGCGGAGCCACCATGTACTTC. This sequence encodes CASSLGGATMYF. The chain couples TRBV11-2 to TRBJ2-4; D remains ambiguous. Trimming pared 1 base from V and 15 bases from J, leaving 13 bases between. The CDR3 spans 12 residues. CDR1 SGHAT and CDR2 FQNNGV come from the germline V gene.